This TCR beta chain is drawn from a study of CD8+ T cells in alopecia areata. Study-level points and caveats: Clonality exceeded that of normal scalp in lesional scalp, most notably in alopecia totalis/universalis.

After isolation, RNA underwent reverse transcription to generate cDNA as the sequencing template. Sequencing was performed with immunoSEQ multiplex PCR; in TCRdb, only in-frame clones are kept and a portion is missing. The sample shows some 180,000 clones, 63% of them seen only once. Peripheral blood, together with lesional scalp punch biopsies, was collected from alopecia areata patients. Cell sorting was applied to PBMCs, and CD4+ and CD8+ T cells were collected. About this clone: The antigen is not known.

Looked up from germline, CDR1 is MGHDK and CDR2 is SYGVNS. V lost 3 bases and J 6 bases, leaving 11 bases between the germline ends. CDR3 length: 14 residues. Sequencing was performed on CD4+ T cells sorted from blood, taken at week 0. This chain links TRBV25-1 with TRBJ2-2; D assignment may be TRBD1 or TRBD2 (6 bases each). The sequence was collected from a human donor with alopecia areata. The CDR3 bases are TGTGCCAGCAGTGACCGGGGGCCCTCCGGGGAGCTGTTTTTT. This codes for CASSDRGPSGELFF. Drawing the rest from reference TRBV25-1 and TRBJ2-2, the complete variable domain is EADIYQTPRYLVIGTGKKITLECSQTMGHDKMYWYQQDPGMELHLIHYSYGVNSTEKGDLSSESTVSRIRTEHFPLTLESARPSHTSQYLCASSDRGPSGELFFGEGSRLTVL.